The present T cell receptor beta chain was sequenced within a study of metastatic and nonmetastatic thyroid tumors. Study context: Repertoire comparison spanned blood and tumor or nodule tissue of malignant and benign thyroid patients.

Prior to thyroid surgery, none of the patients had received any treatment. CDR1 and CDR2 (germline): SGHAT, FQNNGV. CDR3 length: 16 residues. V was pared by 0 bases and J by 4 bases, with 5 bases of the junction left unmatched. In the authors' workflow: Differences in CDR3 between clinicopathological groups were drawn on to build a classifier intended to discriminate distant-metastatic papillary thyroid cancer patients. TCRdb re-clonotyped the PCR reads through MiXCR. The V and J calls were not made by the authors but by TCRdb's processing. The data contain 30,000 to 40,000 clones, 35% of them singletons.

The sequence was collected from a female donor with papillary thyroid cancer or a benign thyroid nodule (not recorded which). Some clones in this sample may be carry-over from other donors' samples. V and J are TRBV11-2 and TRBJ2-1; 8 positions agree with TRBD2. The sequenced material came from tumor tissue. CDR3 loop: CASSLDRAGGYNEQFF. The CDR3 nucleotides are TGTGCCAGCAGCTTAGACAGGGCGGGGGGTTACAATGAGCAGTTCTTC.